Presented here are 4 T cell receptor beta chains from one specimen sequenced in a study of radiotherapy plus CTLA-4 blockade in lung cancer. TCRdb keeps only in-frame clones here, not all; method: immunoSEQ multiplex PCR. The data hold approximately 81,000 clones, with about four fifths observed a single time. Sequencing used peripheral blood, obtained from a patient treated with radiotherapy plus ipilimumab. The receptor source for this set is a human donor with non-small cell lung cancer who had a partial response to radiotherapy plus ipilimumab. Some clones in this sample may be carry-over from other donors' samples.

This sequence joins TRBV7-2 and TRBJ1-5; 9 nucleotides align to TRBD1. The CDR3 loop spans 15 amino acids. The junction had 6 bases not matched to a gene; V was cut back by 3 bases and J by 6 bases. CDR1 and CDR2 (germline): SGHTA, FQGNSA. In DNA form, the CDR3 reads TGTGCCAGCAGCTTCCCCGGGACAGGGATTCAGCCCCAGCATTTT. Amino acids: CASSFPGTGIQPQHF.

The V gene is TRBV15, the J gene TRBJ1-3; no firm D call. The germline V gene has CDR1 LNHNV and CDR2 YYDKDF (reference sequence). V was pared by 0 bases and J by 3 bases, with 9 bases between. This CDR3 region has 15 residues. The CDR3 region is CATSRDLAGGNTIYF. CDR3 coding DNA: TGTGCCACCAGCAGAGATCTGGCAGGTGGAAACACCATATATTTT. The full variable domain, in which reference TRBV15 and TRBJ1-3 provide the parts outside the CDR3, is DAMVIQNPRYQVTQFGKPVTLSCSQTLNHNVMYWYQQKSSQAPKLLFHYYDKDFNNEADTPDNFQSRRPNTSFCFLDIRSPGLGDTAMYLCATSRDLAGGNTIYFGEGSWLTVV.

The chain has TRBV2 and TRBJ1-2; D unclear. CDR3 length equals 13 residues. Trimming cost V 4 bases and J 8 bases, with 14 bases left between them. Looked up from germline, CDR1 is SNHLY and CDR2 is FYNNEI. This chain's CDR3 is CASSVVEGSGYTF. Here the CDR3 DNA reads TGTGCCAGCAGTGTAGTGGAGGGCTCCGGCTACACCTTC.

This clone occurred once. The DNA for the CDR3 is TGTGCCAGCAGCCAACAGGGTCTCGGTAACTATGGCTACACCTTC. This gives the protein CASSQQGLGNYGYTF. The chain carries TRBV7-9 and TRBJ1-2; tentative D call: TRBD1 (6 bases). The CDR3 loop spans 15 amino acids. V was pared by 5 bases and J by 1 base, with 14 bases between. Germline CDR1 is SEHNR and CDR2 is FQNEAQ (reference sequence).